This note documents a single T cell receptor beta chain sequence. Its cognate antigen has yet to be identified. No quality values exist for individual bases; no much larger clone is one base distant. The approximately 39 donors, aged about 6 to 95 years, were systemically healthy Caucasian individuals from Russia. Each donor gave approximately 9.4 milliliters of peripheral blood, drawn into EDTA-treated Vacutainer tubes. Ficoll-Paque density-gradient centrifugation was used to isolate PBMCs, with at least 7 million per sample. Total RNA, at least 5 micrograms per sample, was extracted from PBMCs with Trizol reagent. For every donor, flow cytometry on a PBMC aliquot measured the percentage of naive CD45RAhigh/CD27high T cells. The CDR3 goes from the cysteine to the phenylalanine over 15 residues. This entry keeps only the CDR3 DNA: 45 bases, framed from base 1. In the germline V gene, CDR1 corresponds to LGHNA and CDR2 to YSLEER. V is pruned by 7 bases and J by 7 bases, leaving 10 bases of the junction without a gene match.

Libraries came from 5' RACE. The instrument given in TCRdb is Illumina HiSeq 2500. A second PCR of roughly 7 to 11 cycles was performed with a sample-barcoded 5' primer and a J-beta primer mix. Each TCR beta cDNA molecule received a unique molecular identifier from a template-switch 5' adaptor carrying 12 random nucleotides. Each sample yielded at least 2.5 million CDR3-containing paired-end reads. First-strand cDNA was synthesized from all RNA with the Mint cDNA synthesis kit, primed by a TRBC-specific oligonucleotide. All cDNA was treated with uracil-DNA glycosylase and then went through a first 18-cycle PCR with the universal primers M1SS and BC2_uni_R. From the authors' description of their analysis: For normalization, 1 million high-quality reads, each with a distinct molecular identifier, were randomly selected from each sample. Instead of being binned into consensus sequences, reads that shared molecular identifiers were thrown out. MiTCR, set to a Q25 quality threshold and the strictest error-elimination algorithm, was used for CDR3 identification, clonotype clustering and error correction. A nonparametric unseen species model with Euler transformation was used to estimate a lower bound on total TCR beta diversity. Through fastp at Q25 and MiXCR, TCRdb rebuilt clones from the public reads, retaining in-frame beta chains. Rows with a matching CDR3 protein are joined into one entry that keeps the most common DNA and genes. The V and J calls shown here were made by TCRdb, not taken from the authors' results. The sample table holds some 1.1 million distinct CDR3 sequences, of which around two fifths were seen once. Roughly 13% of the sample rests with the top ten.

The data were obtained in a study of blood T cells in healthy people across ages (dated by TCRdb to between 2015 and 2016). General notes on the study: In model experiments, template switching captured about one uniquely barcoded TCR beta cDNA molecule for every two T cells. Age-related changes in TCR beta repertoire diversity were measured in the study by deep sequencing normalized with unique cDNA molecular identifiers. Donors were grouped into four age groups: young (average roughly 15 years), middle-aged (39), aged (about 60) and long-lived (around 82). To avoid experimental bias, donors of different ages were randomly spread across the sequencing lanes. Using the same blood draw, the study looked at two additional independent replicas of 1 million unique cDNA reads for two donors, one aged 18 to 30 and the other aged 80 or older.

What the authors observed across the whole study: Donor CMV infection status was unknown, potentially confounding age-related changes in expanded clonotypes. A strong correlation was found between observed TCR beta diversity and the percentage of naive T cells measured by flow cytometry. Conclusive comparison of naive and antigen-experienced compartments was prevented by the profiling of bulk unsorted PBMCs. Estimates of total diversity from one million sequenced T cells were regarded as lower bounds and underestimates. Observed TCR beta diversity per million T cells fell roughly linearly with age, and a significant reduction was already apparent by age about 36. Compared with the aged group, more naive CD4+ T cells, fewer expanded clones and increased TCR diversity were shown by the long-lived group, suggesting age selection.

The chain links TRBV4-3 with TRBJ1-1; TRBD1 matches 12 bases in the middle. The sample was blood. The origin of this receptor is a man between 18 and 35 years old in good health. The CDR3 has the sequence CASNRSGQGAYEAFF. The DNA is TGCGCCAGCAACCGATCGGGACAGGGGGCCTATGAAGCTTTCTTT.